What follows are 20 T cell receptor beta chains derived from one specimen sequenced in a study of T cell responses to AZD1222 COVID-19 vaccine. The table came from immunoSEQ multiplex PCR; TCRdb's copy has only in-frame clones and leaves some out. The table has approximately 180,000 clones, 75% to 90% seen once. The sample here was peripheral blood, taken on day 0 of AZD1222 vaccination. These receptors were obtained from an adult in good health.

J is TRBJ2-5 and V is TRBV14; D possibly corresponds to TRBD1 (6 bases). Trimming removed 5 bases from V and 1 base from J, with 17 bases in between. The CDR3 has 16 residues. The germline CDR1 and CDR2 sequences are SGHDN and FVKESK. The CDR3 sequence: CASSTLRDTGQETQYF. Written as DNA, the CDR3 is TGTGCCAGCAGCACTCTCCGGGACACTGGCCAAGAGACCCAGTACTTC.

CDR3: CASSFTSGTGNEQFF. The CDR3 DNA is TGTGCCAGCAGCTTCACTAGCGGGACGGGCAATGAGCAGTTCTTC. The V gene is TRBV11-2, the J gene TRBJ2-1; 10 nucleotides align to TRBD2. J gave up 6 bases and V 3 bases, and 5 bases lay outside the gene matches. Germline lookup yields CDR1 SGHAT and CDR2 FQNNGV. The CDR3 contains 15 residues.

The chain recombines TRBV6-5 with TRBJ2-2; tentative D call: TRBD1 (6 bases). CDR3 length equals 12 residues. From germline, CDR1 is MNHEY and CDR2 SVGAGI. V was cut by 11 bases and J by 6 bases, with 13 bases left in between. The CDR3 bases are TGTGCCTTGGACAGAAGGTCCGGGGAGCTGTTTTTT. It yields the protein CALDRRSGELFF.

CDR3 loop: CASSYPNYNEQFF. For the CDR3, the DNA is TGCGCCAGCAGCTATCCCAACTACAATGAGCAGTTCTTC. V usage is TRBV5-1 and J usage is TRBJ2-1, with D unclear. Germline CDR1 is SGHRS and CDR2 is YFSETQ. The ends were cut back, 3 bases at V and 3 bases at J, with 7 bases in the middle. The CDR3 runs to 13 residues.

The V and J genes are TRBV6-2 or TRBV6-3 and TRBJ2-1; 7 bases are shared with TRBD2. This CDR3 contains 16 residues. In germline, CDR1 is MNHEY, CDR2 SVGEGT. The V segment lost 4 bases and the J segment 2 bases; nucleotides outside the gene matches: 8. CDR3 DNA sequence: TGTGCCAGCAGTTCCCAACTAGCGTTCCCCTACAATGAGCAGTTCTTC. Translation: CASSSQLAFPYNEQFF.

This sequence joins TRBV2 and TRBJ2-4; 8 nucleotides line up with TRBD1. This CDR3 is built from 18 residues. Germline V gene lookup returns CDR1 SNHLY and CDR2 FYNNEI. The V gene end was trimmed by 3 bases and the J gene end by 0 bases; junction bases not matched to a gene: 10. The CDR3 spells CASSDRDRPQLAKNIQYF. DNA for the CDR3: TGTGCCAGCAGTGACCGGGACAGGCCCCAACTAGCCAAAAACATTCAGTACTTC.

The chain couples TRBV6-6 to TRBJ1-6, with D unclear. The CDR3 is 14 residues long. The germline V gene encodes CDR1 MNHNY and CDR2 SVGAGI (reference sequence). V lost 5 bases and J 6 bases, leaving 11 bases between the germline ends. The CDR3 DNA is TGTGCCAGCAGTCCCCACCTAGCTAATTCACCCCTCCACTTT. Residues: CASSPHLANSPLHF.

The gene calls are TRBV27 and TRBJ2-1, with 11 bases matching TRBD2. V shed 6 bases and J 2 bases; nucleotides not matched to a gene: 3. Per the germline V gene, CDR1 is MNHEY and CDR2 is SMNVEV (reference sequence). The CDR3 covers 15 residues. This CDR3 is CASSQLAGAYNEQFF. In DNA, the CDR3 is TGTGCCAGCAGCCAACTAGCGGGAGCCTACAATGAGCAGTTCTTC.

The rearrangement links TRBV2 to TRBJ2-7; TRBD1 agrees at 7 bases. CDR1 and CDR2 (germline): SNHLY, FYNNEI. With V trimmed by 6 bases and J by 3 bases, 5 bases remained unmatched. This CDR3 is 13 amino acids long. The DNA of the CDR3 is TGTGCCAGCAGCCTACAGGGGTTCTACGAGCAGTACTTC. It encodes CASSLQGFYEQYF.

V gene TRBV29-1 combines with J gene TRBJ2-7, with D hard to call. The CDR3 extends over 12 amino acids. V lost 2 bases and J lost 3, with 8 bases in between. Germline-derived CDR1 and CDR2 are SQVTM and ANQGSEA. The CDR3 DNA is TGCAGCGTTGAAAGTTCGGGCTACGAGCAGTACTTC. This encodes CSVESSGYEQYF.

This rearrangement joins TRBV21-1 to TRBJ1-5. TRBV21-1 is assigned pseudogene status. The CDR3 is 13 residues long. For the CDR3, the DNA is TGTGCCAGCGACCCTGGGGAGAGGCAGCCCCAGCATTTT. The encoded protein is CASDPGERQPQHF.

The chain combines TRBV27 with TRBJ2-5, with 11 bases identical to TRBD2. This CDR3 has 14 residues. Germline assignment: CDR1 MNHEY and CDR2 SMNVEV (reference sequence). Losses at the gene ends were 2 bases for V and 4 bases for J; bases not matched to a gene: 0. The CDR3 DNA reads TGTGCCAGCAGTTTAGGACTAGCGGGAGAGACCCAGTACTTC. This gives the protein CASSLGLAGETQYF.

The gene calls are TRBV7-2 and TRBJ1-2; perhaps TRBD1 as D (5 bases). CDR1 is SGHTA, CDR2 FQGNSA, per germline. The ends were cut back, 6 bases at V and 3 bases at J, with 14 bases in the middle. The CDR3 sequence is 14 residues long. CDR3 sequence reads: CASSSQQGDYGYTF. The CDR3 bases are TGTGCCAGCAGTTCCCAGCAGGGTGACTATGGCTACACCTTC.

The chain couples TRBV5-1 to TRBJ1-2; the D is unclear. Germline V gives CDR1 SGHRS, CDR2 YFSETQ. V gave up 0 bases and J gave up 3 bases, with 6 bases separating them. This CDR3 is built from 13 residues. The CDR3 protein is CASSLEGDYGYTF. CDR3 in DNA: TGCGCCAGCAGCTTGGAAGGAGACTATGGCTACACCTTC.

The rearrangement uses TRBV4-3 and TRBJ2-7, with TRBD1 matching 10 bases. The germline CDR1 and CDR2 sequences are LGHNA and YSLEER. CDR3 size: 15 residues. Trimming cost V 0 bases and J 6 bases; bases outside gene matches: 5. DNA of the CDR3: TGCGCCAGCAGCCAAGATAGACAGGGGGCGTTCGAGCAGTACTTC. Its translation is CASSQDRQGAFEQYF.

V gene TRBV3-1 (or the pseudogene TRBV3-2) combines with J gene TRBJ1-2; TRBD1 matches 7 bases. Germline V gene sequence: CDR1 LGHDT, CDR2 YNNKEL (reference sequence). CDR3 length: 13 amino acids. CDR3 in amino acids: CAIPGQIIYGYTF. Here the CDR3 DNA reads TGTGCTATACCGGGACAGATTATCTATGGCTACACCTTC.

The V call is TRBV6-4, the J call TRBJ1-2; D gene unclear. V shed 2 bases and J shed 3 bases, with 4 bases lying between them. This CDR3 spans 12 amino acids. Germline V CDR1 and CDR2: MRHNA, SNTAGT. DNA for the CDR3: TGTGCCAGCAGTGACGGGTACTATGGCTACACCTTC. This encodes CASSDGYYGYTF.

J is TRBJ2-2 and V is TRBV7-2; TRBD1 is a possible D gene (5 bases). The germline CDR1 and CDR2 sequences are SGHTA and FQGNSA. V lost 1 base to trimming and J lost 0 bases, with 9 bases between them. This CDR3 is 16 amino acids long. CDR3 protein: CASSLGWGANTGELFF. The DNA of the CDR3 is TGTGCCAGCAGCTTAGGGTGGGGCGCGAACACCGGGGAGCTGTTTTTT.

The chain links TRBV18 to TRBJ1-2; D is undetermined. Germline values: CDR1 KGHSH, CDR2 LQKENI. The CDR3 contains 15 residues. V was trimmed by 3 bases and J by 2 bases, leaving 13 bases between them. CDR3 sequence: CASSPKLSGNYGYTF. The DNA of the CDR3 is TGTGCCAGCTCACCGAAGCTCAGTGGCAACTATGGCTACACCTTC. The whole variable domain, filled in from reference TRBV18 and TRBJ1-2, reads NAGVMQNPRHLVRRRGQEARLRCSPMKGHSHVYWYRQLPEEGLKFMVYLQKENIIDESGMPKERFSAEFPKEGPSILRIQQVVRGDSAAYFCASSPKLSGNYGYTFGSGTRLTVV.

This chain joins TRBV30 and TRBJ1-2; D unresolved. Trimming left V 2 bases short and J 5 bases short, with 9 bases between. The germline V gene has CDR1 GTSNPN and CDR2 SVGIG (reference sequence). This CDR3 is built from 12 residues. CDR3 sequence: CAWSPRPYGYTF. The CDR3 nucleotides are TGTGCCTGGAGTCCAAGACCTTATGGCTACACCTTC. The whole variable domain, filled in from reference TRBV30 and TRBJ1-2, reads SQTIHQWPATLVQPVGSPLSLECTVEGTSNPNLYWYRQAAGRGLQLLFYSVGIGQISSEVPQNLSASRPQDRQFILSSKKLLLSDSGFYLCAWSPRPYGYTFGSGTRLTVV.